Presented here are 26 T cell receptor beta chains from one specimen sequenced in a study of early T cells in non-severe SARS-CoV-2 infection. TCRdb reanalysed the 5' RACE reads using MiXCR and keeps one entry per CDR3 protein. The data contain over 50,000 distinct CDR3 sequences, around 13% of them singletons. The specimen sequenced was whole blood. Receptors originate from an adult who was a healthcare worker with PCR-confirmed SARS-CoV-2 infection or an uninfected control (not recorded which).

This clonotype has at least ten counts. The rearrangement joins TRBV2 to TRBJ2-1, with a tentative D call TRBD1 (5 bases). Per germline, CDR1 SNHLY and CDR2 FYNNEI. The CDR3 is made up of 14 amino acids. The V gene lost 5 bases and the J gene lost 10 bases, with 18 bases spanning the gap. The CDR3 is CASSSLGQAAEQFF. CDR3 DNA sequence: TGTGCCAGCAGTTCCCTAGGACAAGCCGCGGAGCAGTTCTTC.

The chain joins TRBV4-1 to TRBJ2-3; no definite D call. Germline lookup yields CDR1 MGHRA and CDR2 YSYEKL. Trimming cost V 5 bases and J 4 bases, with 4 bases left between them. The CDR3 is 11 amino acids. Here the CDR3 DNA reads TGCGCCAGCAGCTCGGCAGATACGCAGTATTTT. It translates to CASSSADTQYF.

The V gene is TRBV2, the J gene TRBJ2-1, with D possibly TRBD1 on 5 matching bases. Deletions cut 4 bases from V and 5 bases from J, with 12 bases between. This CDR3 contains 14 residues. Germline V lookup: CDR1 SNHLY, CDR2 FYNNEI. Here the CDR3 DNA reads TGTGCCAGCAGTGGTCTAGGGGCGCACAATGAGCAGTTCTTC. The encoded protein is CASSGLGAHNEQFF.

J is TRBJ1-6 and V is TRBV11-2; tentatively, D is TRBD1 (5 bases). This CDR3 is 12 amino acids long. Trimming shortened V by 5 bases and J by 8 bases, and 7 bases separated the two germline ends. In germline, CDR1 is SGHAT, CDR2 FQNNGV. CDR3 loop: CASSPGDSPLHF. The DNA for the CDR3 is TGTGCCAGCAGCCCGGGGGATTCACCCCTCCACTTT. Variable domain in full (rest from reference TRBV11-2 and TRBJ1-6): EAGVAQSPRYKIIEKRQSVAFWCNPISGHATLYWYQQILGQGPKLLIQFQNNGVVDDSQLPKDRFSAERLKGVDSTLKIQPAKLEDSAVYLCASSPGDSPLHFGNGTRLTVT.

This clonotype showed up many times. One junction end does not reproduce the germline sequence, and a read error may be involved. V and J are TRBV28 and TRBJ2-7; 8 bases fit TRBD1. CDR3 length: 14 residues. Germline values: CDR1 MDHEN, CDR2 SYDVKM. The CDR3 loop reads CASSPGTGILRALF. As DNA, the CDR3 is TGTGCCAGCAGCCCCGGGACAGGAATCCTACGAGCACTCTTC.

This clonotype showed up just a few times. This chain joins TRBV27 and TRBJ2-2; D gene uncertain. The CDR3 length is 14 residues. Trimming took off 10 bases at V and 0 bases at J, with 12 bases between the two ends. Per the germline V gene, CDR1 is MNHEY and CDR2 is SMNVEV (reference sequence). The CDR3 region has the DNA TGTGCCACCAGCCCCGCCCCGAACACCGGGGAGCTGTTTTTT. Amino acid sequence: CATSPAPNTGELFF.

The sample holds many counts of this clonotype. The chain employs TRBV28 and TRBJ2-7; D may correspond to TRBD1 or TRBD2 (5 bases each). The CDR3 runs 14 residues. Germline V CDR1 and CDR2: MDHEN, SYDVKM. V was cut by 6 bases and J by 2 bases, with 14 bases left in between. DNA of the CDR3: TGTGCCAGCAGCCTCCGAGGGGAGACCTACGAGCAGTACTTC. Protein sequence: CASSLRGETYEQYF. Based on the CDR3 plus reference TRBV28 and TRBJ2-7, the full variable domain is DVKVTQSSRYLVKRTGEKVFLECVQDMDHENMFWYRQDPGLGLRLIYFSYDVKMKEKGDIPEGYSVSREKKERFSLILESASTNQTSMYLCASSLRGETYEQYFGPGTRLTVT.

V usage is TRBV14 and J usage is TRBJ2-7, with D possibly TRBD1 on 5 matching bases. CDR1 SGHDN and CDR2 FVKESK come from the germline V gene. The length of the CDR3 is 16 residues. V lost 0 bases and J lost 2, with 14 bases in between. The DNA of the CDR3 is TGTGCCAGCAGCCAAGATACCGGGTGGGGCCCCTACGAGCAGTACTTC. Translating it yields CASSQDTGWGPYEQYF.

This clonotype has ten or more counts. The genes are TRBV2 and TRBJ1-1, with 8 nucleotides matching TRBD1. The CDR3 consists of 16 residues. Germline CDR1 SNHLY, CDR2 FYNNEI. The V segment lost 5 bases and the J segment 0 bases; nucleotides outside the gene matches: 8. CDR3: CASSNKWTGMNTEAFF. CDR3 nucleotide sequence: TGTGCCAGCAGTAATAAATGGACAGGGATGAACACTGAAGCTTTCTTT. Variable domain in full (rest from reference TRBV2 and TRBJ1-1): EPEVTQTPSHQVTQMGQEVILRCVPISNHLYFYWYRQILGQKVEFLVSFYNNEISEKSEIFDDQFSVERPDGSNFTLKIRSTKLEDSAMYFCASSNKWTGMNTEAFFGQGTRLTVV.

This clonotype was observed at least ten times. The chain joins TRBV27 to TRBJ1-2, with D possibly matching TRBD1 (6 bases). Trimming took off 2 bases at V and 5 bases at J, with 18 bases between the two ends. Germline values: CDR1 MNHEY, CDR2 SMNVEV (reference sequence). The CDR3 runs to 16 residues. The CDR3 bases are TGTGCCAGCAGTTTACGTCTTACACAGGGAACTTATGGCTACACCTTC. Translating gives CASSLRLTQGTYGYTF.

This clonotype was detected only a few times. The genes are TRBV24-1 and TRBJ2-7, with D possibly TRBD2 on 5 matching bases. CDR3 length: 14 amino acids. Germline V gene sequence: CDR1 KGHDR, CDR2 SFDVKD. Deletions cut 6 bases from V and 4 bases from J, with 15 bases between. The CDR3 DNA follows: TGTGCCACCAGTTTGTCTAGCCTACCTTACGAGCAGTACTTC. Protein sequence: CATSLSSLPYEQYF.

This clonotype has a handful of counts. The chain links TRBV6-5 to TRBJ1-2; D not certain. Germline loops: CDR1 MNHEY, CDR2 SVGAGI. The CDR3 covers 13 residues. Trimming pared 5 bases from V and 2 bases from J, leaving 9 bases between. The CDR3 spells CASSNGMNYGYTF. The CDR3 DNA reads TGTGCCAGCAGTAACGGGATGAACTATGGCTACACCTTC.

Many counts were recorded for this clonotype. The chain uses TRBV29-1 and TRBJ1-1; D uncertain. V was clipped by 7 bases and J by 6 bases, with 15 bases between them. The CDR3 covers 12 residues. The germline gives CDR1 SQVTM, CDR2 ANQGSEA. The CDR3 bases are TGCAGCGGCGGACGGGTCGCCGCTGAAGCTTTCTTT. This sequence encodes CSGGRVAAEAFF. Full variable domain (remainder filled in from reference TRBV29-1 and TRBJ1-1): SAVISQKPSRDICQRGTSLTIQCQVDSQVTMMFWYRQQPGQSLTLIATANQGSEATYESGFVIDKFPISRPNLTFSTLTVSNMSPEDSSIYLCSGGRVAAEAFFGQGTRLTVV.

This clonotype has ten or more counts. The chain joins TRBV7-3 to TRBJ2-7; D perhaps matches TRBD1 (5 bases). This CDR3 comprises 13 residues. Germline values: CDR1 SGHTA, CDR2 FQGTGA. V gave up 2 bases and J gave up 4 bases, with 9 bases separating them. Here the CDR3 reads CASSLLKGYEQYF. CDR3 nucleotides: TGTGCCAGCAGCTTACTGAAGGGGTACGAGCAGTACTTC.

This clonotype was recorded at least ten times. This sequence joins TRBV11-3 and TRBJ2-3; D unresolved. The CDR3 is made up of 12 amino acids. V gave up 6 bases and J gave up 2 bases, with 6 bases separating them. Per germline, CDR1 SGHNT and CDR2 YENEEA. The CDR3 coding sequence is TGTGCCAGCAGTCTAAACACAGATACGCAGTATTTT. This translates into CASSLNTDTQYF.

This clonotype was seen a single time. V usage is TRBV12-3 or TRBV12-4 and J usage is TRBJ1-5; 10 bases align to TRBD1. The CDR3 consists of 14 residues. The V gene end was trimmed by 9 bases and the J gene end by 5 bases; junction bases not matched to a gene: 7. CDR3 sequence reads: CASTGTGAYQPQHF. The CDR3 DNA is TGTGCCAGTACCGGGACAGGGGCTTATCAGCCCCAGCATTTT.

The chain is built from TRBV19 and TRBJ2-1; D is uncertain. The V gene lost 3 bases and the J gene lost 7 bases, with 19 bases spanning the gap. This CDR3 contains 16 residues. Germline V gives CDR1 LNHDA, CDR2 SQIVND (reference sequence). The CDR3 spells CASSMIGWSGGNEQFF. CDR3 sequence (DNA): TGTGCCAGTAGTATGATAGGATGGTCTGGTGGGAATGAGCAGTTCTTC.

The sample holds a few counts of this clonotype. The chain is built from TRBV29-1 and TRBJ1-4; D is possibly TRBD1 (5 bases). Per the germline V gene, CDR1 is SQVTM and CDR2 is ANQGSEA. Trimming pared 4 bases from V and 8 bases from J, leaving 8 bases between. CDR3 length: 11 residues. In DNA form, the CDR3 reads TGCAGCGTTGCGGGGGAGGAAAAACTGTTTTTT. Protein: CSVAGEEKLFF.

The V and J genes are TRBV24-1 and TRBJ2-7; 10 bases map to TRBD2. Germline V CDR1 and CDR2: KGHDR, SFDVKD. With 3 bases clipped from V and 5 bases from J, the junction kept 6 bases outside the gene matches. The CDR3 covers 15 residues. CDR3 amino acids: CATSDPSGSTHEQYF. Here the CDR3 DNA reads TGTGCCACCAGTGATCCTAGCGGGAGTACCCACGAGCAGTACTTC.

The chain uses TRBV6-5 and TRBJ2-1, with 8 nucleotides matching TRBD1. CDR1 is MNHEY, CDR2 SVGAGI, per germline. With V trimmed by 5 bases and J by 5 bases, 11 bases remained unmatched. This CDR3 region has 16 residues. The CDR3 region is CASSGQGVGPNNEQFF. For the CDR3, the DNA is TGTGCCAGCAGTGGACAGGGAGTAGGTCCCAACAATGAGCAGTTCTTC.

CDR3 nucleotide sequence: TGTGCCAGCAGCTTACGGACAGGCGGCGGGGAGCTGTTTTTT. Its protein product is CASSLRTGGGELFF. This chain uses TRBV7-6 with TRBJ2-2; 7 nucleotides line up with TRBD1. The junction had 4 bases not matched to a gene; V was cut back by 2 bases and J by 7 bases. Germline lookup yields CDR1 SGHVS and CDR2 FNYEAQ. The CDR3 runs 14 residues.

This clonotype was counted at least ten times. The V call is TRBV18, the J call TRBJ2-7; 9 bases agree with TRBD1. The CDR3 has 14 amino acids. With 3 bases clipped from V and 2 bases from J, the junction kept 2 bases outside the gene matches. Germline CDR1 is KGHSH and CDR2 is LQKENI. The CDR3 loop is CASSPRTGAYEQYF. The CDR3 DNA sequence: TGTGCCAGCTCACCTAGGACAGGGGCCTACGAGCAGTACTTC. The complete variable domain, with remaining parts taken from reference TRBV18 and TRBJ2-7, reads NAGVMQNPRHLVRRRGQEARLRCSPMKGHSHVYWYRQLPEEGLKFMVYLQKENIIDESGMPKERFSAEFPKEGPSILRIQQVVRGDSAAYFCASSPRTGAYEQYFGPGTRLTVT.

The J gene is TRBJ2-7, the V gene TRBV29-1; 8 bases fit TRBD1. V shed 4 bases and J 6 bases; nucleotides not matched to a gene: 5. In germline, CDR1 is SQVTM, CDR2 ANQGSEA. The CDR3 loop spans 12 amino acids. The CDR3 region is CSVVAGGGEQYF. In nucleotides, the CDR3 is TGCAGCGTTGTAGCAGGGGGCGGCGAGCAGTACTTC.

The rearrangement uses TRBV6-5 and TRBJ2-3, with D perhaps TRBD2 (6 bases). Germline-derived CDR1 and CDR2 are MNHEY and SVGAGI. The CDR3 consists of 15 residues. The germline V and J ends were trimmed by 6 bases and 3 bases, with 16 bases remaining between them. CDR3 coding DNA: TGTGCCAGCAGCAACCGGGCGGGAAGGACAGATACGCAGTATTTT. Translated, it gives CASSNRAGRTDTQYF.

This clonotype appeared a few times. This chain links TRBV10-3 with TRBJ2-5; TRBD2 matches at 10 bases. Germline-derived CDR1 and CDR2 are ENHRY and SYGVKD. V lost 3 bases, J lost 1 base, and 17 bases stayed unmatched. This CDR3 is 20 amino acids long. The CDR3 here is CAISEGGPARLAGAQETQYF. The CDR3 region has the DNA TGTGCCATCAGTGAAGGGGGGCCCGCCCGGCTAGCGGGAGCCCAAGAGACCCAGTACTTC.

The V and J genes are TRBV29-1 and TRBJ2-7; D remains ambiguous. The CDR3 totals 11 residues. Germline CDR1 reads SQVTM; CDR2 reads ANQGSEA. V was pared by 2 bases and J by 6 bases, with 8 bases between. The CDR3 coding sequence is TGCAGCGTTGAACAACGCGGCGAGCAGTACTTC. Residues: CSVEQRGEQYF.